This TCR beta chain is drawn from a study of neurological immune-mediated disorders. TCRdb redid the calling of the 5' RACE reads with MiXCR, one entry per CDR3 protein. The sample has some 65,000 distinct CDR3 sequences; around 4% are singletons. A note on this clonotype: The conserved closing phenylalanine or tryptophan is absent in this CDR3, likely reflecting a read error. The DNA is left out, because the CDR3 cannot be placed on it with certainty; the CDR3 is given as TCRdb lists it.

The CDR3 spans 14 amino acids, including both terminal residues. From germline, CDR1 is SGHNT and CDR2 YYREEE (reference sequence). The sequencing sample was made of PBMCs. The V and J genes are TRBV5-4 and TRBJ2-1; the table names TRBD1, a call not compared with the DNA. This sequence originates from a man aged 50 to 59 with multiple sclerosis. The CDR3 sequence: CASSLGDRVNEQLL.